This TCR beta chain was profiled in a study of blood T cell repertoires in COVID-19. The study recruited people aged about 18 to 95 years across about 25 US areas. Profiled with immunoSEQ multiplex PCR; TCRdb holds only in-frame clones, not every one. The sample comprises approximately 200,000 clones, 85% to 90% of which are singletons, and 1.2% rests with the top ten. V shed 4 bases and J shed 0 bases, with 10 bases lying between them. Germline CDR1 SQVTM, CDR2 ANQGSEA. This CDR3 comprises 15 residues. This clonotype originated in a young man who had recovered from COVID-19. Material for sequencing was PBMCs or T cells enriched from blood (not recorded which). This rearrangement joins TRBV29-1 to TRBJ2-6, with D hard to call. The CDR3, as DNA: TGCAGCGTTGTGGGCAGCCTCTCTGGGGCCAACGTCCTGACTTTC. Translating gives CSVVGSLSGANVLTF.